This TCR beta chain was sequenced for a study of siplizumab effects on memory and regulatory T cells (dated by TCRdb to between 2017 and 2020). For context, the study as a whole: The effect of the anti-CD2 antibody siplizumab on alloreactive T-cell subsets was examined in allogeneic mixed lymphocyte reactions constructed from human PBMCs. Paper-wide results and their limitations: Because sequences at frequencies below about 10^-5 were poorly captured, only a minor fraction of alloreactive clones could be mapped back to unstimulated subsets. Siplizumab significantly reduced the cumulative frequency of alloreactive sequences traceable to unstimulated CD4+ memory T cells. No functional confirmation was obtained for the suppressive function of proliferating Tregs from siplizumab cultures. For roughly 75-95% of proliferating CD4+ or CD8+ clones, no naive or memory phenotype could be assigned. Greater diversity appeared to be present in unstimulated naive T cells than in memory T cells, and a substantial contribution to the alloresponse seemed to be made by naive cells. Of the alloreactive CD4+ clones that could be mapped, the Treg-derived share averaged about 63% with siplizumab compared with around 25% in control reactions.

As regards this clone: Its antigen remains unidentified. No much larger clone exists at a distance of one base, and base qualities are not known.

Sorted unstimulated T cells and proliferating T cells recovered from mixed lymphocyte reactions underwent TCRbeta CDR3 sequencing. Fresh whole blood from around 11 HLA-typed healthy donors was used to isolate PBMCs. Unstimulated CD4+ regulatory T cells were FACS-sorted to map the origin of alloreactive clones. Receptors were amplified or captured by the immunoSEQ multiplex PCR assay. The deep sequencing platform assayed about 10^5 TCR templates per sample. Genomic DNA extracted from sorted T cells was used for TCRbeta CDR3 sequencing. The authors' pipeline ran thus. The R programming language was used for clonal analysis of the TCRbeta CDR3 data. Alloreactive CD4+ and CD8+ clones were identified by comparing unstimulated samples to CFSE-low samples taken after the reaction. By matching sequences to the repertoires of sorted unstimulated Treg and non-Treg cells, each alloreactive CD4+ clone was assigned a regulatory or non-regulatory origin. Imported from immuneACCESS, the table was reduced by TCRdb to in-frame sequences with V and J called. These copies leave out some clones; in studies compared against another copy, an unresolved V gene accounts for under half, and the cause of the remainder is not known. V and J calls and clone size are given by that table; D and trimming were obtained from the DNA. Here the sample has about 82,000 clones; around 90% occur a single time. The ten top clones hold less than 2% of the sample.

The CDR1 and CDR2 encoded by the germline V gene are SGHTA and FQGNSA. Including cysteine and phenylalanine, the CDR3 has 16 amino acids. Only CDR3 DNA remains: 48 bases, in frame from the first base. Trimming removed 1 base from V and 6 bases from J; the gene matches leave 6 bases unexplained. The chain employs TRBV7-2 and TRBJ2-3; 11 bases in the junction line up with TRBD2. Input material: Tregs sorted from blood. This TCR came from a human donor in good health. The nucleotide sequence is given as TGTGCCAGCAGCTTAGGTCTAGCGGGGGGATCGGATACGCAGTATTTT. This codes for CASSLGLAGGSDTQYF.